The present entry profiles one T cell receptor beta chain with its context. As yet, its antigen is unknown. This specimen belongs to a study of OX40 agonist ivuxolimab in advanced cancers. For the study at large: The study treated patients with ivuxolimab, an agonistic anti-OX40 (CD134) antibody. Study outcomes and limitations: With doses of 0.1-3.0 mg/kg, partial responders showed among the lowest clonal expansion.

V shed 0 bases and J shed 1 base, with 9 bases lying between them. The CDR3 loop spans 15 amino acids. Germline V gene data show CDR1 as SGHAT and CDR2 as FQNNGV. Profiling relied on immunoSEQ multiplex PCR, and the TCRdb table lists in-frame clones only, not all of them. The repertoire includes fewer than 90,000 clones, around nine tenths of them detected once, and over 2% sits in the top ten. The clonotype was recovered from an adult with an advanced solid tumor such as melanoma, head and neck, liver or kidney cancer. The chain combines TRBV11-2 with TRBJ1-1; D not resolved. Material: CD4+ or CD8+ T cells sorted from blood, obtained in a trial of the OX40 agonist ivuxolimab. The CDR3 reads CASSLDGGKNTEAFF. Written as DNA, the CDR3 is TGTGCCAGCAGCTTAGATGGAGGAAAGAACACTGAAGCTTTCTTT. Combining the CDR3 with reference TRBV11-2 and TRBJ1-1 gives the whole variable domain EAGVAQSPRYKIIEKRQSVAFWCNPISGHATLYWYQQILGQGPKLLIQFQNNGVVDDSQLPKDRFSAERLKGVDSTLKIQPAKLEDSAVYLCASSLDGGKNTEAFFGQGTRLTVV.